Listed below are T cell receptor beta chains from one sample, sequenced in a study of cytotoxic CD8 clonotypes in ibrutinib-treated CLL. TCRdb's copy holds only in-frame clones and misses some; the assay was immunoSEQ multiplex PCR. This repertoire shows 130,000 or so clones, 80% to 90% found once; its top ten account for roughly 2%. The sequencing used PBMCs, collected after 24 months of ibrutinib treatment. Receptor source: a human donor with chronic lymphocytic leukemia. Each CDR3 is given with its conserved first and last residue. A D gene is named only where the DNA matches it firmly. Size is stated for part of the rows, as once, few or many counts, or as a class when the clone is expanded.

TRBV6-4	15	NA	NA	TRBJ2-7	TGTGCCAGCAGTGAACGGGGTAGCGGTAACTACGAGCAGTACTTC	CASSERGSGNYEQYF
TRBV9	16	NA	NA	TRBJ2-3	TGTGCCAGCAGCGGGGGAACGTGGGGCTCCACAGATACGCAGTATTTT	CASSGGTWGSTDTQYF
TRBV7-2	16	NA	NA	TRBJ1-2	TGTGCCAGCAGCGCGCCCCAGCCAATTCGGGGTTCTGGCTACACCTTC	CASSAPQPIRGSGYTF
TRBV13	15	NA	NA	TRBJ1-4	TGTGCCAGCAGCCTCCGACAGACCATTGGTGAAAAACTGTTTTTT	CASSLRQTIGEKLFF
TRBV28	15	NA	TRBD1	TRBJ1-2	TGTGCCAGCAGGGCAGGGGGCAATGAGAACTATGGCTACACCTTC	CASRAGGNENYGYTF
TRBV14	16	NA	NA	TRBJ2-7	TGTGCCAGCAGCTTCCGGGACACAGATGACAACTACGAGCAGTACTTC	CASSFRDTDDNYEQYF
TRBV5-4	16	NA	TRBD2	TRBJ2-2	TGTGCCAGCAGCACTTTACTAGCGGGAGCGGCCGGGGAGCTGTTTTTT	CASSTLLAGAAGELFF
TRBV18	13	NA	NA	TRBJ1-1	TGTGCCAGCTCTCTCGGGTCCAACAGTGAAGCTTTCTTT	CASSLGSNSEAFF
TRBV5-8	15	NA	NA	TRBJ1-1	TGTGCCAGCAGCCCCAGGGAGGGGGGGATCACTGAAGCTTTCTTT	CASSPREGGITEAFF
TRBV27	17	NA	NA	TRBJ2-3	TGTGCCAGCAGTTGGTCGGATTATACTTTCAGCACAGATACGCAGTATTTT	CASSWSDYTFSTDTQYF
TRBV4-3	16	NA	TRBD2	TRBJ2-1	TGCGCCAGCAGCCAAGGAAGTAGCGGGATCTACAATGAGCAGTTCTTC	CASSQGSSGIYNEQFF
TRBV28	14	NA	NA	TRBJ1-6	TGTGCCAGCAGTTTAGGGGGGGCGAAGTCACCCCTCCACTTT	CASSLGGAKSPLHF
TRBV5-1	16	NA	TRBD2	TRBJ2-2	TGCGCCAGCGGGGACTACCAGGAAACGAACACCGGGGAGCTGTTTTTT	CASGDYQETNTGELFF
TRBV29-1	16	NA	NA	TRBJ2-6	TGCAGCGTTCCGTCGGGGAATCTAGCTGGGGCCAACGTCCTGACTTTC	CSVPSGNLAGANVLTF
TRBV5-5	15	NA	TRBD1	TRBJ1-3	TGTGCCAGCAGCTACTACAGGGGCTCTGGAAACACCATATATTTT	CASSYYRGSGNTIYF
TRBV25-1	16	NA	TRBD1	TRBJ1-2	TGTGCCAGCAGTCTTCTAACCGGGACAGGGGTTGTCGGCTACACCTTC	CASSLLTGTGVVGYTF
TRBV30	13	once	NA	TRBJ2-4	TGTGCCTGGAGCCCTTTAGCCAAAAACATTCAGTACTTC	CAWSPLAKNIQYF
TRBV6-5	14	NA	TRBD1	TRBJ2-7	TGTGCCAGCGGCCGACAGGGGGCCTCCTACGAGCAGTACTTC	CASGRQGASYEQYF
TRBV19	13	NA	NA	TRBJ2-2	TGTGCCAGTAGTTATCGAGTTACCGGGGAGCTGTTTTTT	CASSYRVTGELFF
TRBV9	15	NA	NA	TRBJ2-2	TGTGCCAGCAGCGTAGCCCAGACGAACACCGGGGAGCTGTTTTTT	CASSVAQTNTGELFF
TRBV28	17	NA	NA	TRBJ1-5	TGTGCCAGCACCCCATCGGCCTATTTAGCGGGCAATCAGCCCCAGCATTTT	CASTPSAYLAGNQPQHF
TRBV6-1	17	NA	NA	TRBJ1-2	TGTGCCAGCAGTGAAAGCGGTCGGATGACAGGTTCCTATGGCTACACCTTC	CASSESGRMTGSYGYTF
TRBV6-5	15	NA	NA	TRBJ1-6	TGTGCCAGCAGTTTCGGGGACACCTATAATTCACCCCTCCACTTT	CASSFGDTYNSPLHF
TRBV5-4	17	NA	TRBD2	TRBJ2-5	TGTGCCAGCAGCCGTACCTTAGCGGGGGTGTACCAAGAGACCCAGTACTTC	CASSRTLAGVYQETQYF
TRBV27	16	NA	TRBD2	TRBJ2-5	TGTGCCAGCAGTCCTACACTTCAGGGACTAGAAGAGACCCAGTACTTC	CASSPTLQGLEETQYF
TRBV19	18	once	TRBD1	TRBJ2-2	TGTGCCAGTCAAACCGGGACAGGGACCCTAGCGAACACCGGGGAGCTGTTTTTT	CASQTGTGTLANTGELFF
TRBV7-2	15	NA	TRBD2	TRBJ2-3	TGTGCCAGCAGCCCGCCGGGACTAGTAACAGATACGCAGTATTTT	CASSPPGLVTDTQYF
TRBV28	16	few	TRBD1	TRBJ1-5	TGTGCCAGCAGCTTCTCGGGACAGGGTAGCAATCAGCCCCAGCATTTT	CASSFSGQGSNQPQHF
TRBV7-3	15	NA	TRBD1	TRBJ2-1	TGTGCCAGCAGCGCAGGGGGCGCCTCCTACAATGAGCAGTTCTTC	CASSAGGASYNEQFF
TRBV4-2	13	NA	NA	TRBJ1-2	TGTGCCAGCAGCATGGCAGGAACCTATGGCTACACCTTC	CASSMAGTYGYTF
TRBV9	14	NA	NA	TRBJ2-5	TGTGCCAGCAGCGTAGGGGCACTACAAGAGACCCAGTACTTC	CASSVGALQETQYF
TRBV11-2	13	NA	NA	TRBJ2-7	TGTGCCAGCAGCTTAGATTTCCAGGGCGAGCAGTACTTC	CASSLDFQGEQYF
TRBV29-1	10	NA	NA	TRBJ1-1	TGCAGCGTAGGGAACACTGAAGCTTTCTTT	CSVGNTEAFF
TRBV7-2	14	few	NA	TRBJ2-5	TGTGCCAGCAGCTTAGCGGGGGGGCTAGAGACCCAGTACTTC	CASSLAGGLETQYF
TRBV27	16	NA	TRBD2	TRBJ2-2	TGTGCCAGCAGTTTATGGAGCGGGGGGTACACCGGGGAGCTGTTTTTT	CASSLWSGGYTGELFF
TRBV29-1	14	NA	TRBD2	TRBJ2-7	TGCAGCGTTGAGGGGACTAGCGGGAAGTACGAGCAGTACTTC	CSVEGTSGKYEQYF
TRBV29-1	13	few	NA	TRBJ1-5	TGCAGCGTTGGTACAGGGTTTAATCAGCCCCAGCATTTT	CSVGTGFNQPQHF
TRBV6-5	13	NA	NA	TRBJ2-7	TGTGCCAGCAGTTACTCGAAAACGTCCGAGCAGTACTTC	CASSYSKTSEQYF
TRBV27	15	NA	NA	TRBJ1-2	TGTGCCAGCAGTTCCCCCCACCGCGGGGCCTATGGCTACACCTTC	CASSSPHRGAYGYTF
TRBV9	17	few	TRBD1	TRBJ2-2	TGTGCCAGCAGCCCACAGACAGGGGTGGGCATGGGCGGGGAGCTGTTTTTT	CASSPQTGVGMGGELFF
TRBV18	15	NA	TRBD1	TRBJ1-1	TGTGCCAGCTCACCAGGGGGACAGGGGAGCACTGAAGCTTTCTTT	CASSPGGQGSTEAFF
TRBV2	14	NA	NA	TRBJ1-6	TGTGCCAGCAGTGAAGAGGCAGGGGTTTCACCCCTCCACTTT	CASSEEAGVSPLHF
TRBV29-1	11	NA	NA	TRBJ2-7	TGCAGCGTACGACAGACCTACGAGCAGTACTTC	CSVRQTYEQYF
TRBV9	15	once	TRBD1	TRBJ1-1	TGTGCCAGCAGCCGGGACAGGGGTATAGGCACTGAAGCTTTCTTT	CASSRDRGIGTEAFF
TRBV18	16	once	TRBD2	TRBJ2-2	TGTGCCAGCACGGGAGGCGCGGGAGAGAGGACCGGGGAGCTGTTTTTT	CASTGGAGERTGELFF
TRBV6-5	15	NA	TRBD1	TRBJ2-7	TGTGCCAGCAGTAGACCCGGGACAGGACCCTACGAGCAGTACTTC	CASSRPGTGPYEQYF
TRBV7-8	21	once	TRBD2	TRBJ2-4	TGTGCCAGCAGCTTAGCGGGGACTAGCGGGAGAGGCGGCCTAGCCAAAAACATTCAGTACTTC	CASSLAGTSGRGGLAKNIQYF
TRBV5-4	14	NA	NA	TRBJ1-1	TGTGCCAGCAGCTACTTTGGGGGTGGCACTGAAGCTTTCTTT	CASSYFGGGTEAFF
TRBV6-6	14	NA	NA	TRBJ2-5	TGTGCCAGCACTTTTCAGGGGCCCCCAGAGACCCAGTACTTC	CASTFQGPPETQYF
TRBV29-1	12	few	NA	TRBJ1-5	TGCAGCGTCGGGGGTAGGGATCAGCCCCAGCATTTT	CSVGGRDQPQHF
TRBV28	13	NA	NA	TRBJ1-2	TGTGCCAGCAGCCCTGGGCAGCACTATGGCTACACCTTC	CASSPGQHYGYTF
TRBV9	14	NA	NA	TRBJ1-2	TGTGCCAGCAGCGTAAACGTCCGTTCGGAGGGCTACACCTTC	CASSVNVRSEGYTF
TRBV7-3	14	NA	NA	TRBJ1-3	TGTGCCAGCAACTCCTGGGGCTCAGGAAACACCATATATTTT	CASNSWGSGNTIYF
TRBV5-6	15	NA	NA	TRBJ2-5	TGTGCCAGCAGCTTGGAAGCGGGTCGACCCGGGACCCAGTACTTC	CASSLEAGRPGTQYF
TRBV6-1	14	NA	NA	TRBJ1-2	TGTGCCAGCTCTCCCACGGGGCAGAGCTATGGCTACACCTTC	CASSPTGQSYGYTF